This TCR beta chain derives from a study of control samples from healthy donors and cancer patients. This clone has a single count. V was trimmed by 4 bases and J by 3 bases, leaving 13 bases between them. The germline V gene has CDR1 MNHEY and CDR2 SVGEGT. This CDR3 has 15 residues. The table came from immunoSEQ multiplex PCR; TCRdb's copy has only in-frame clones and leaves some out. The top ten hold roughly 0.7% of the sample, which has under 200,000 clones, about 90% seen once. The chain recombines TRBV6-2 or TRBV6-3 with TRBJ2-1; D call uncertain. The specimen was blood. The source is a woman aged 25 to 39 in good health. CDR3 coding DNA: TGTGCCAGCAGTTCCCCCGTAAGACGCTACAATGAGCAGTTCTTC. This codes for CASSSPVRRYNEQFF.